This TCR beta chain was obtained from a study of response to subunit inactivated influenza vaccine. V was clipped by 2 bases and J by 0 bases, with 8 bases between them. The CDR3 sequence is 15 residues long. CDR1 is SGHTA and CDR2 is FQGNSA in the germline V gene. TCRdb called the RT-PCR reads again in MiXCR, with one record for every CDR3 protein. The data show approximately 570,000 distinct CDR3 sequences, about 8% seen once. The source material was PBMCs from blood, sampled roughly 24 months after vaccination. This clonotype was sampled from a man aged 50 to 69 who received an inactivated influenza vaccine. The V and J genes are TRBV7-2 and TRBJ1-5; no firm D call. The DNA for the CDR3 is TGTGCCAGCAGCTTATCTTACGGTAGCAATCAGCCCCAGCATTTT. It specifies CASSLSYGSNQPQHF. Full variable domain (remainder filled in from reference TRBV7-2 and TRBJ1-5): GAGVSQSPSNKVTEKGKDVELRCDPISGHTALYWYRQSLGQGLEFLIYFQGNSAPDKSGLPSDRFSAERTGGSVSTLTIQRTQQEDSAVYLCASSLSYGSNQPQHFGDGTRLSIL.